One and the same sample provided the 30 T cell receptor beta chains below, sequenced in a study of T cells after yellow fever vaccination. TCRdb itself ran the 5' RACE reads through MiXCR, one entry per CDR3 protein. The sample yields about 46,000 distinct CDR3 sequences, about 6.3% seen once. The sequenced sample was PBMCs, either bulk or a sorted T-cell subset (CD4+, CD8+, memory, or dextramer-sorted; not recorded which), obtained 45 days after the yellow fever booster vaccination. The receptors shown here come from a young man who received the YFV17D yellow fever vaccine.

This clonotype has just a few counts. This chain joins TRBV30 and TRBJ1-1, with a possible D match to TRBD1 (6 bases). Trimming cost V 3 bases and J 0 bases, with 11 bases left between them. Germline values: CDR1 GTSNPN, CDR2 SVGIG (reference sequence). The CDR3 totals 14 residues. The CDR3 region is CAWRGAGLNTEAFF. As DNA, the CDR3 is TGTGCCTGGAGGGGGGCGGGATTGAACACTGAAGCTTTCTTT.

This sequence joins TRBV5-1 and TRBJ2-1, with D tentatively TRBD2 (6 bases). The CDR3 is made up of 11 amino acids. V lost 3 bases and J 9 bases, leaving 7 bases between the germline ends. From germline, CDR1 is SGHRS and CDR2 YFSETQ. The CDR3 region has the DNA TGCGCCAGCAGCTCTAGCGTTGAGCAGTTCTTC. Its protein is CASSSSVEQFF.

This clonotype was detected ten times or more. The V call is TRBV18, the J call TRBJ1-5, with D possibly matching TRBD1 (5 bases). V was cut by 6 bases and J by 7 bases, with 16 bases left in between. The CDR3 consists of 14 residues. The germline V gene encodes CDR1 KGHSH and CDR2 LQKENI. CDR3 sequence: CASSPGGISQPQHF. In DNA, the CDR3 is TGTGCCAGCTCCCCCGGGGGGATAAGCCAGCCCCAGCATTTT.

This clonotype was seen a handful of times. The genes are TRBV5-1 and TRBJ2-2, with a possible D match to TRBD1 (6 bases). The V end lost 2 bases, the J end lost 0 bases, and 20 bases lay between the germline ends. This CDR3 has 19 residues. Per germline, CDR1 SGHRS and CDR2 YFSETQ. The CDR3 nucleotides are TGCGCCAGCAGCTTTTCAGCACGGCCGGGACACGCGAACACCGGGGAGCTGTTTTTT. This sequence encodes CASSFSARPGHANTGELFF. The full variable domain, in which reference TRBV5-1 and TRBJ2-2 provide the parts outside the CDR3, is KAGVTQTPRYLIKTRGQQVTLSCSPISGHRSVSWYQQTPGQGLQFLFEYFSETQRNKGNFPGRFSGRQFSNSRSEMNVSTLELGDSALYLCASSFSARPGHANTGELFFGEGSRLTVL.

This chain joins TRBV19 and TRBJ1-1, with 8 positions matching TRBD1. Germline V gene lookup returns CDR1 LNHDA and CDR2 SQIVND (reference sequence). Losses at the gene ends were 1 base for V and 11 bases for J; bases not matched to a gene: 6. The CDR3 sequence is 13 residues long. DNA of the CDR3: TGTGCCAGTAGTATAGCCACGACAGGGGCGGCTTTCTTT. This codes for CASSIATTGAAFF.

This clonotype was counted only a few times. The chain links TRBV20-1 to TRBJ1-5; D might be TRBD1 (6 bases). CDR3 length: 14 amino acids. Trimming cost V 6 bases and J 1 base, with 13 bases left between them. The germline V gene has CDR1 DFQATT and CDR2 SNEGSKA (reference sequence). CDR3 DNA: TGCAGTGCCACGACAGGCCCGAGCAATCAGCCCCAGCATTTT. Its protein is CSATTGPSNQPQHF.

This clonotype was recorded a few times. The gene calls are TRBV20-1 and TRBJ1-2; no clear D gene. The CDR3 runs to 15 residues. Trimming removed 3 bases at V and 5 bases at J, with 19 bases between. Per germline, CDR1 DFQATT and CDR2 SNEGSKA (reference sequence). CDR3 sequence reads: CSASRTVGMGYGYTF. The CDR3 DNA sequence: TGCAGTGCTAGTCGTACCGTGGGTATGGGGTATGGCTACACCTTC.

The rearrangement uses TRBV5-1 and TRBJ2-3; D uncertain. Trimming removed 2 bases from V and 0 bases from J, with 7 bases in between. This CDR3 has 14 residues. From germline, CDR1 is SGHRS and CDR2 YFSETQ. The CDR3 nucleotides are TGCGCCAGCAGCTTCAAGATTAGCACAGATACGCAGTATTTT. It translates to CASSFKISTDTQYF.

At least ten counts were recorded for this clonotype. V gene TRBV6-2 or TRBV6-3 combines with J gene TRBJ2-2; 12 bases align to TRBD2. CDR3 length: 18 amino acids. The germline V gene has CDR1 MNHEY and CDR2 SVGEGT. Losses at the gene ends were 0 bases for V and 4 bases for J; bases not matched to a gene: 6. The CDR3 DNA sequence: TGTGCCAGCAGTTACTCCAAGCTAGCGGGAGGGGCCACCGGGGAGCTGTTTTTT. Translated: CASSYSKLAGGATGELFF.

Remarks on this clonotype: Germline and junction disagree at one end, which may indicate a read error. The chain combines TRBV5-4 with TRBJ2-1, with D maybe TRBD2 (6 bases). There are 13 residues in the CDR3. Germline assignment: CDR1 SGHNT and CDR2 YYREEE (reference sequence). The CDR3 here is CASSLQGTEAAIF. The CDR3 DNA is TGTGCCAGCAGCTTGCAAGGGACTGAAGCGGCGATCTTC.

The V and J genes are TRBV12-3 or TRBV12-4 and TRBJ2-1; possibly TRBD1 or TRBD2 for D (5 bases each). CDR3 length equals 15 residues. V gave up 0 bases and J gave up 6 bases, with 12 bases separating them. The CDR3 region has the DNA TGTGCCAGCAGTTTAGCGGGACCGACCTCCAATGAGCAGTTCTTC. This gives the protein CASSLAGPTSNEQFF.

The chain recombines TRBV7-6 with TRBJ2-7, with 7 bases fitting TRBD1. After removal of 1 base from V and 4 bases from J, the junction contained 10 bases not matched to a gene. The CDR3 totals 16 residues. In germline, CDR1 is SGHVS, CDR2 FNYEAQ. The CDR3 loop is CASSLEAAGGIYEQYF. In nucleotides, the CDR3 is TGTGCCAGCAGCTTAGAGGCGGCAGGGGGTATTTACGAGCAGTACTTC.

This clonotype was observed many times. The chain has TRBV12-3 or TRBV12-4 and TRBJ2-2; weak D call: TRBD1 (5 bases). With 7 bases removed from V and 2 bases from J, the gap between germline ends came to 11 bases. This CDR3 has 14 amino acids. The CDR3 DNA is TGTGCCAGCACAGGGCCCCCTAACACCGGGGAGCTGTTTTTT. Amino acid sequence: CASTGPPNTGELFF.

The chain has TRBV2 and TRBJ2-2; TRBD2 matches 8 bases. Per germline, CDR1 SNHLY and CDR2 FYNNEI. This CDR3 region has 18 residues. The CDR3: CTCSPQVGAGVRNGELFF. The CDR3, as DNA: TGTACCTGCAGTCCCCAAGTCGGAGCGGGAGTGAGGAACGGGGAGCTGTTTTTT.

This clonotype was recorded many times. This chain uses TRBV6-5 with TRBJ1-2; 7 bases are a match to TRBD1. In germline, CDR1 is MNHEY, CDR2 SVGAGI. The CDR3 has 12 amino acids. Trimming took 8 bases from V and 4 from J; bases not matched to a gene: 4. CDR3 loop: CASGTASYGYTF. In nucleotides, the CDR3 is TGTGCCAGCGGGACAGCCTCCTATGGCTACACCTTC.

The sample holds many counts of this clonotype. This chain joins TRBV23-1 and TRBJ1-5; 9 bases map to TRBD1. Being an ORF, TRBV23-1 has a function that is uncertain. Unmatched junction bases numbered 11, after V lost 8 bases and J lost 6 bases. The CDR3 sequence is 15 residues long. CDR3: CASPQAGQGCQPQHF. The DNA of the CDR3 is TGCGCCAGCCCCCAAGCGGGACAGGGCTGTCAGCCCCAGCATTTT.

This clonotype was observed a few times. The chain has TRBV18 and TRBJ2-3; D is unresolved. Germline-derived CDR1 and CDR2 are KGHSH and LQKENI. CDR3 length: 14 residues. Trimming pared 3 bases from V and 6 bases from J, leaving 13 bases between. The CDR3 DNA follows: TGTGCCAGCTCACCCGGATGGCCCGGGGATACGCAGTATTTT. This translates into CASSPGWPGDTQYF.

By share, this clonotype counts as medium-sized (0.01 to 0.1%). This sequence joins TRBV10-2 and TRBJ2-1; 7 bases align to TRBD2. The V segment lost 8 bases and the J segment 5 bases; nucleotides outside the gene matches: 12. The germline CDR1 and CDR2 sequences are WSHSY and SAAADI. The CDR3 covers 15 residues. CDR3: CASQGGSLGDNEQFF. DNA of the CDR3: TGCGCCAGCCAGGGCGGGAGCCTAGGGGACAATGAGCAGTTCTTC.

This clonotype was recorded many times. The V gene is TRBV11-2, the J gene TRBJ2-2; D gene ambiguous. The V gene's germline CDR1 is SGHAT and CDR2 FQNNGV. The CDR3 contains 14 residues. Trimming stripped 0 bases from V and 3 bases from J, with 5 bases between. The CDR3 nucleotides are TGTGCCAGCAGCTTAGATAGGGACACCGGGGAGCTGTTTTTT. Encoded protein: CASSLDRDTGELFF.

V and J are TRBV20-1 and TRBJ2-7; 10 bases are shared with TRBD1. The CDR3 extends over 14 amino acids. Trimming removed 1 base from V and 3 bases from J; junction bases left unmatched: 3. CDR1 DFQATT and CDR2 SNEGSKA come from the germline V gene (reference sequence). CDR3 region: CSARGRTGGYEQYF. CDR3 bases: TGCAGTGCTAGAGGGCGGACAGGGGGCTACGAGCAGTACTTC.

This clonotype was recorded at least ten times. The V call is TRBV2, the J call TRBJ1-2, with 9 positions matching TRBD1. This CDR3 region has 15 residues. V lost 5 bases to trimming and J lost 10 bases; unmatched junction nucleotides: 14. Germline V lookup: CDR1 SNHLY, CDR2 FYNNEI. For the CDR3, the DNA is TGTGCCAGCAGTCTCCTGGGGGGACAGGGTGTTGACTACACCTTC. Residues: CASSLLGGQGVDYTF.

In this sample, this clonotype turned up many times. V gene TRBV10-3 combines with J gene TRBJ1-1; D is unresolved. The V and J ends lost 6 bases and 3 bases respectively, with 17 bases between them. CDR1 and CDR2 (germline): ENHRY, SYGVKD. This CDR3 is built from 15 residues. CDR3 in DNA: TGTGCCATCAGGGGAAAATGGGGAAACGACACTGAAGCTTTCTTT. Amino acids: CAIRGKWGNDTEAFF.

This chain joins TRBV12-3 or TRBV12-4 and TRBJ2-1; 14 nucleotides line up with TRBD2. Trimming took 8 bases from V and 1 from J; bases not matched to a gene: 7. The CDR3 is 17 amino acids. The CDR3 spells CASGSTSGRGSYNEQFF. The CDR3 DNA reads TGTGCCAGCGGCTCGACTAGCGGGAGGGGTTCCTACAATGAGCAGTTCTTC.

This clonotype came up many times. The chain uses TRBV29-1 and TRBJ2-3; the D is unclear. Trimming took 6 bases from V and 7 from J, leaving 11 bases between them. Germline V CDR1 and CDR2: SQVTM, ANQGSEA. The CDR3 contains 11 residues. The CDR3 protein is CSVEIFNTQYF. DNA for the CDR3: TGCAGCGTCGAGATATTCAATACGCAGTATTTT.

This clonotype was seen a handful of times. The J gene is TRBJ2-2, the V gene TRBV29-1; TRBD1 agrees at 10 bases. CDR3 size: 14 residues. V was pared by 5 bases and J by 1 base, with 1 base of the junction left unmatched. From germline, CDR1 is SQVTM and CDR2 ANQGSEA. The CDR3 nucleotides read TGCAGCGTTTGGACAGGGGGGAACACCGGGGAGCTGTTTTTT. It translates to CSVWTGGNTGELFF.

This clonotype was observed at least ten times. The V gene is TRBV20-1, the J gene TRBJ2-5; TRBD1 matches 11 bases. Germline V gene data show CDR1 as DFQATT and CDR2 as SNEGSKA (reference sequence). The CDR3 has 15 amino acids. The trim removed 6 bases at V and 3 bases at J, leaving 9 bases unmatched. This CDR3 is CSATPGTGGKETQYF. In nucleotides, the CDR3 is TGCAGTGCCACACCCGGGACAGGGGGGAAAGAGACCCAGTACTTC.

This clonotype was found many times. This chain uses TRBV5-1 with TRBJ2-3; unclear D gene. CDR3 length equals 16 residues. Germline V gives CDR1 SGHRS, CDR2 YFSETQ. The V end lost 4 bases, the J end lost 0 bases, and 15 bases lay between the germline ends. CDR3 protein: CASSLRAVSSTDTQYF. The CDR3 DNA reads TGCGCCAGCAGCCTGAGAGCAGTATCTAGCACAGATACGCAGTATTTT.

The sample holds many counts of this clonotype. The chain is built from TRBV14 and TRBJ2-4; D perhaps matches TRBD2 (5 bases). The CDR3 has 16 residues. The V end was cut by 1 base, the J end by 9 bases, with 19 bases between. Per the germline V gene, CDR1 is SGHDN and CDR2 is FVKESK. CDR3 in DNA: TGTGCCAGCAGCCAAGTAGGTGGACCCCGCGAGGGCATTCAGTACTTC. It codes for CASSQVGGPREGIQYF.

The chain joins TRBV4-3 to TRBJ2-1, with D tentatively TRBD2 (6 bases). V was shortened by 2 bases and J by 7 bases, with 18 bases between the two germline ends. Germline-derived CDR1 and CDR2 are LGHNA and YSLEER. This CDR3 is 16 amino acids long. The CDR3 protein is CASSQLGAGAENEQFF. In nucleotides, the CDR3 is TGCGCCAGCAGCCAATTGGGAGCGGGTGCGGAGAATGAGCAGTTCTTC.

In its sample, this clonotype was seen many times. The chain employs TRBV29-1 and TRBJ2-2; D is perhaps TRBD2 (6 bases). This CDR3 comprises 13 residues. Germline V gene lookup returns CDR1 SQVTM and CDR2 ANQGSEA. V lost 7 bases, J lost 1 base, and 10 bases lay in between. The CDR3 sequence is CSGSGENTGELFF. In nucleotides, the CDR3 is TGCAGCGGCTCGGGGGAGAACACCGGGGAGCTGTTTTTT.